This entry describes one TCR beta chain. Its cognate antigen is unknown. Sequencing used cDNA as its template, made by extracting RNA and reverse transcribing it. Sequenced by immunoSEQ multiplex PCR; TCRdb stores in-frame clones only, minus some. The sample comprises 50,000 to 70,000 clones, 40% to 50% of which are singletons, and roughly 51% rests with the top ten. V lost 4 bases and J lost 6; bases outside the gene matches: 8. In germline, CDR1 is MGHRA, CDR2 YSYEKL. The CDR3 totals 16 residues. This sample was taken from a study of CD8+ T cells in alopecia areata. General study points: Clonality was higher in lesional than normal scalp, especially in alopecia totalis/universalis. Patients shared TCRs less clearly than mice did, possibly owing to HLA.

Alopecia areata patients had lesional scalp punch biopsies and peripheral blood taken from them. The rearrangement uses TRBV4-1 and TRBJ1-4; 10 nucleotides line up with TRBD1. The clonotype comes from a human donor with alopecia areata. Sequencing input: NKG2D-low CD8+ T cells sorted from blood. The chain's CDR3 is CASSLQMGQGHEKLFF. CDR3 bases: TGCGCCAGCAGCCTTCAAATGGGACAGGGGCATGAAAAACTGTTTTTT.